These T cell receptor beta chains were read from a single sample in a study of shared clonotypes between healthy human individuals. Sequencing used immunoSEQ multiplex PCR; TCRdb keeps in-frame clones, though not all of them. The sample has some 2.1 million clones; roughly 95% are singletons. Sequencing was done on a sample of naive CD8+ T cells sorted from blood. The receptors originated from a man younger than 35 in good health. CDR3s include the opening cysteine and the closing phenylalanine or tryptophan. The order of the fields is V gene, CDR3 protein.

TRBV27,CASSSGTILPQYF
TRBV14,CASSQTGSSPLHF
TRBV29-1,CSVEIGGQGAPEQYF
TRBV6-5,CASSYYSQTGYTF
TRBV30,CAWSVGDTGWGGYTF
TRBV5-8,CASLPRDRSYQETQYF
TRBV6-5,CASRVGPYNEQFF
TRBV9,CASSTRGATDTQYF
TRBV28,CASSTGTERGTDTQYF
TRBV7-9,CASSFTSGTASEQYF
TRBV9,CASSVGEDGGNTEAFF
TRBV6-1,CASSALGGEAFF
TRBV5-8,CASSLGPNSNEQFF
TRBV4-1,CASSHLGTSGDWSEQFF
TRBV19,CASSKDLEETQYF
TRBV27,CASSQLGGVVNQPQHF
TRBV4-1,CASSDKSSYNEQFF
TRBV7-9,CASSSSGQGLEKLFF
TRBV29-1,CSVERGPDEKLFF
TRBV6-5,CASRYRVSSYEQYF
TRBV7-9,CASSYTLEGTEAFF
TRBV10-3,CAISENGKSSGNTIYF
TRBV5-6,CASSLENEQFF
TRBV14,CASSQVGTSGGPNYEQYF
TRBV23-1,CASSQSNPEIYEQYF
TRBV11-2,CASSFRETLSGETQYF
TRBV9,CASSLRDLNSPLHF
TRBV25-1,CASSELMGPQHF
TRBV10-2,CASGGGSNQPQHF
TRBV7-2,CASSFSEGVPNEQFF
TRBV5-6,CASSWGPQETQYF
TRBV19,CASSPEWTASYNSPLHF
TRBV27,CASSFGGTGELFF
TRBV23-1,CASSQCNGFPLHEQYF
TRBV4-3,CASSQDRGGGYEQYF
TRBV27,CASSFVFPGDGIEAFF
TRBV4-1,CASSHLGLAGGIYEQFF